The subject of this entry is one T cell receptor beta chain. Within the sample, other DNA sequences also encode this same CDR3. Measured with immunoSEQ multiplex PCR; TCRdb has only the in-frame clones, and not every one. The table has 200,000 or so clones, 84% seen once. The data belong to a study of blood T cell repertoires in COVID-19. Sequenced sample: peripheral blood. The receptor's source is a man aged 35-49 years who had recovered from COVID-19.

This chain's CDR3 is CASSYSGRGTDTQYF. In nucleotides, the CDR3 is TGTGCCAGCAGTTATAGCGGGAGAGGCACAGATACGCAGTATTTT. The V gene is TRBV6-2 or TRBV6-3, the J gene TRBJ2-3; TRBD2 matches at 9 bases. The CDR3 is 15 amino acids. CDR1 is MNHEY, CDR2 SVGEGT, per germline. J lost 1 base, V lost 3 bases, and 2 bases had no gene match.